This T cell receptor (beta chain) came from a study of blood T cell repertoires in COVID-19. The V end was cut by 5 bases, the J end by 2 bases, with 16 bases between. There are 16 residues in the CDR3. The germline V gene encodes CDR1 SGHVS and CDR2 FQNEAQ. Using immunoSEQ multiplex PCR, the repertoire was profiled, and TCRdb retains in-frame clones only, with some absent. The repertoire includes roughly 180,000 clones, roughly four fifths of them detected once, and around 10% sits in the top ten. The sequenced material came from PBMCs or T cells enriched from blood (not recorded which). This sequence was found in a man over 45 who had recovered from COVID-19. V is TRBV7-8 and J is TRBJ1-3, with D perhaps TRBD1 (5 bases). CDR3 DNA sequence: TGTGCCAGCAGCCCCCGACTGGGGCAAACTGGAAACACCATATATTTT. This sequence encodes CASSPRLGQTGNTIYF.